Listed here are 24 T cell receptor beta chains from one sample, sequenced in a study of spatial heterogeneity in lung cancer. Notes on the study in general: Tumoral mutation counts were tracked by counts of expanded intratumoral alpha and beta TCRs.

Their antigens remain unidentified. Via MiXCR, TCRdb re-called the 5' RACE reads, giving one row per CDR3 protein. The table records some 11,000 distinct CDR3 sequences, 5.1% of them present only once. Time point described: sample taken at primary tumor resection. Specimen: lung tumor tissue, collected at surgery. The receptors stem from a male donor with early-stage non-small cell lung cancer.

This clonotype was counted many times. CDR3 residues: CSAWTGGTDTQYF. CDR3 DNA sequence: TGCAGTGCTTGGACAGGGGGCACAGATACGCAGTATTTT. The V call is TRBV20-1, the J call TRBJ2-3, with 9 bases that match TRBD1. The CDR3 is made up of 13 amino acids. Germline-derived CDR1 and CDR2 are DFQATT and SNEGSKA (reference sequence). With 5 bases clipped from V and 1 base from J, the junction kept 1 base outside the gene matches.

By its share, this clonotype is medium-sized. The genes are TRBV10-2 and TRBJ1-2; D perhaps matches TRBD1 (5 bases). The V gene's germline CDR1 is WSHSY and CDR2 SAAADI. CDR3 length equals 14 residues. Trimming took off 5 bases at V and 4 bases at J, with 14 bases between the two ends. The CDR3 loop is CASSPRQTSYGYTF. CDR3 bases: TGCGCCAGCAGTCCGAGACAGACATCCTATGGCTACACCTTC.

In this sample, this clonotype turned up many times. The genes are TRBV27 and TRBJ2-7; 11 bases fit TRBD2. Germline assignment: CDR1 MNHEY and CDR2 SMNVEV (reference sequence). CDR3 length: 14 amino acids. Trimming removed 5 bases from V and 4 bases from J; junction bases left unmatched: 4. CDR3 in amino acids: CASSDGTSGYEQYF. The CDR3 region has the DNA TGTGCCAGCAGTGACGGGACTAGCGGATACGAGCAGTACTTC.

The V and J genes are TRBV20-1 and TRBJ2-1, with D perhaps matching TRBD1 (6 bases). The length of the CDR3 is 14 residues. V was cut by 2 bases and J by 2 bases, with 10 bases left in between. Germline V gene lookup returns CDR1 DFQATT and CDR2 SNEGSKA (reference sequence). The CDR3 DNA reads as TGCAGTGCTAGAAGGGGGATCGCCTACAATGAGCAGTTCTTC. It encodes CSARRGIAYNEQFF.

This clonotype was seen many times. The genes are TRBV14 and TRBJ2-3, with 9 nucleotides matching TRBD1. V gave up 4 bases and J gave up 1 base; unmatched junction bases: 6. The germline CDR1 and CDR2 sequences are SGHDN and FVKESK. CDR3 length: 16 residues. The CDR3 is CASSPYRGRGTDTQYF. In DNA form, the CDR3 reads TGTGCCAGCAGCCCATACAGGGGGCGGGGCACAGATACGCAGTATTTT.

This clonotype showed up many times. This chain links TRBV20-1 with TRBJ2-1; 12 bases are shared with TRBD2. CDR3 size: 11 residues. V lost 8 bases to trimming and J lost 11 bases; unmatched junction nucleotides: 4. Per germline, CDR1 DFQATT and CDR2 SNEGSKA (reference sequence). The CDR3 here is CSPLAGGQQFF. In nucleotides, the CDR3 is TGCAGTCCTCTAGCGGGAGGGCAGCAGTTCTTC.

Judged by abundance, this clonotype is medium-sized. The chain is built from TRBV28 and TRBJ1-5; D not certain. CDR3 size: 12 residues. V gave up 7 bases and J gave up 5 bases, with 9 bases separating them. Germline V gene lookup returns CDR1 MDHEN and CDR2 SYDVKM. The CDR3 is CASMRQDQPQHF. The CDR3 nucleotides read TGTGCCAGCATGCGCCAAGATCAGCCCCAGCATTTT.

The chain links TRBV6-1 to TRBJ1-1; 7 bases match TRBD1. Germline V CDR1 and CDR2: MNHNS, SASEGT. This CDR3 region has 14 residues. V shed 7 bases and J 5 bases; nucleotides not matched to a gene: 10. The CDR3 region has the DNA TGTGCCAGCAAGATCGACAGGGAGGATACTGAAGCTTTCTTT. Translated, it gives CASKIDREDTEAFF.

This clonotype showed up many times. The chain joins TRBV6-5 to TRBJ1-1; 7 nucleotides agree with TRBD1. V trimming: 4 bases; J trimming: 5 bases; junction bases outside the gene matches: 7. This CDR3 spans 14 amino acids. Looked up from germline, CDR1 is MNHEY and CDR2 is SVGAGI. CDR3 nucleotides: TGTGCCAGCAGTTTGGTCCCAGGGGGAACTGAAGCTTTCTTT. Translation gives CASSLVPGGTEAFF.

This clonotype was detected many times. The chain combines TRBV9 with TRBJ1-2; 9 bases map to TRBD1. Germline V gene sequence: CDR1 SGDLS, CDR2 YYNGEE. The CDR3 has 16 amino acids. V was pared by 0 bases and J by 2 bases, with 5 bases of the junction left unmatched. Written as DNA, the CDR3 is TGTGCCAGCAGCGTAGGAACAGGGGGCAAGAACTATGGCTACACCTTC. Encoded protein: CASSVGTGGKNYGYTF.

This clonotype was recorded at least ten times. The chain recombines TRBV7-2 with TRBJ1-1, with 9 bases that match TRBD1. CDR1 SGHTA and CDR2 FQGNSA come from the germline V gene. The CDR3 totals 13 residues. J gave up 1 base and V 8 bases, and 2 bases lay outside the gene matches. Here the CDR3 DNA reads TGTGCCAGCGGGACAGGGAGGAACACTGAAGCTTTCTTT. Translating it yields CASGTGRNTEAFF.

In its sample, this clonotype was seen many times. The rearrangement joins TRBV6-6 to TRBJ1-5, with 9 bases fitting TRBD1. Germline assignment: CDR1 MNHNY and CDR2 SVGAGI (reference sequence). The V gene end was trimmed by 9 bases and the J gene end by 4 bases; junction bases not matched to a gene: 4. The CDR3 loop spans 13 amino acids. CDR3 coding DNA: TGTGCCAGTTTAGGGACAGGGAATCAGCCCCAGCATTTT. It encodes CASLGTGNQPQHF.

Many counts were recorded for this clonotype. The V gene is TRBV12-3 or TRBV12-4, the J gene TRBJ2-1; D possibly corresponds to TRBD1 (6 bases). CDR3 length: 19 amino acids. Trimming took off 4 bases at V and 4 bases at J, with 26 bases between the two ends. The CDR3 DNA is TGTGCCAGCAGTTACTCGACAGGCCCAGGTAGGCTCTTATACAATGAGCAGTTCTTC. This codes for CASSYSTGPGRLLYNEQFF.

This clonotype appeared a few times. This chain uses TRBV20-1 with TRBJ2-3, with 14 bases aligning to TRBD2. Trimming cost V 6 bases and J 7 bases; bases outside gene matches: 9. The CDR3 consists of 15 residues. CDR1 DFQATT and CDR2 SNEGSKA come from the germline V gene (reference sequence). As DNA, the CDR3 is TGCAGTGCGCTTAGACTAGCGGGAGGGCCGAATACGCAGTATTTT. Its protein is CSALRLAGGPNTQYF.

In its sample, this clonotype is medium-sized. The rearrangement links TRBV4-1 to TRBJ2-2, with TRBD2 matching 10 bases. Germline V gene sequence: CDR1 MGHRA, CDR2 YSYEKL. The J segment lost 4 bases and the V segment lost 0 bases, leaving 5 bases of the junction unmatched. This CDR3 is 17 amino acids long. The CDR3 region is CASSQDRTSGGTGELFF. The CDR3 DNA is TGCGCCAGCAGCCAAGATCGGACTAGCGGAGGCACCGGGGAGCTGTTTTTT.

There are many counts of this clonotype. V gene TRBV12-3 or TRBV12-4 combines with J gene TRBJ1-2; 7 nucleotides align to TRBD1. The CDR3 is 16 residues long. V lost 6 bases, J lost 4 bases, and 14 bases stayed unmatched. CDR3 in DNA: TGTGCCAGCAGGTATGACAGGGCCAACCGCCTCTATGGCTACACCTTC. Translation: CASRYDRANRLYGYTF.

There are many counts of this clonotype. The chain joins TRBV7-2 to TRBJ2-3; D possibly matches TRBD1 or TRBD2 (5 bases each). This CDR3 region has 16 residues. Germline V gene sequence: CDR1 SGHTA, CDR2 FQGNSA. V was trimmed by 1 base and J by 2 bases, leaving 13 bases between them. CDR3 residues: CASSLVVTGPTDTQYF. CDR3 nucleotides: TGTGCCAGCAGCTTAGTAGTAACGGGGCCCACAGATACGCAGTATTTT.

This clonotype was counted ten times or more. V and J are TRBV20-1 and TRBJ2-7; 8 bases fit TRBD1. Germline assignment: CDR1 DFQATT and CDR2 SNEGSKA (reference sequence). V lost 5 bases and J lost 1; bases outside the gene matches: 7. CDR3 length equals 14 residues. The CDR3 region is CSALDRATSYEQYF. In DNA form, the CDR3 reads TGCAGTGCTCTGGACAGGGCCACTTCCTACGAGCAGTACTTC.

This clonotype was seen many times. The rearrangement uses TRBV6-6 and TRBJ2-7, with 11 bases lining up with TRBD2. There are 15 residues in the CDR3. J was trimmed by 5 bases and V by 5 bases; bases with no gene match: 8. Germline V gene lookup returns CDR1 MNHNY and CDR2 SVGAGI (reference sequence). In DNA form, the CDR3 reads TGTGCCAGCAGTCCCACTAGCGGGAGTTCCCACGAGCAGTACTTC. As protein: CASSPTSGSSHEQYF.

This clonotype occurred a few times. The V and J genes are TRBV29-1 and TRBJ2-7, with TRBD2 matching 8 bases. V was clipped by 5 bases and J by 7 bases; unmatched bases: 10. The germline V gene encodes CDR1 SQVTM and CDR2 ANQGSEA. This CDR3 is built from 13 residues. The CDR3 is CSVKQAGGTEQYF. CDR3 coding DNA: TGCAGCGTTAAGCAGGCGGGAGGTACGGAGCAGTACTTC.

This clonotype was observed many times. This chain connects TRBV3-1 to TRBJ1-2; the D gene is possibly TRBD1 (5 bases). CDR3 length: 15 residues. V shed 3 bases and J shed 4 bases, with 15 bases lying between them. The V gene's germline CDR1 is LGHDT and CDR2 YNNKEL (reference sequence). CDR3 in DNA: TGTGCCAGCAGCCAGTCAGGGCCGGATGGCTATGGCTACACCTTC. This sequence encodes CASSQSGPDGYGYTF.

This clonotype was detected many times. The chain carries TRBV10-3 and TRBJ2-3, with a tentative D call TRBD1 (5 bases). V was cut by 1 base and J by 5 bases, with 10 bases left in between. Germline lookup yields CDR1 ENHRY and CDR2 SYGVKD. CDR3 length equals 14 residues. CDR3 loop: CAISEWQGLDTQYF. In nucleotides, the CDR3 is TGTGCCATCAGTGAGTGGCAGGGCTTAGATACGCAGTATTTT.

Ten or more counts support this clonotype. This chain connects TRBV7-9 to TRBJ2-3; 10 bases map to TRBD2. Per the germline V gene, CDR1 is SEHNR and CDR2 is FQNEAQ (reference sequence). CDR3 length: 17 residues. Losses at the gene ends were 5 bases for V and 9 bases for J; bases not matched to a gene: 17. CDR3 in DNA: TGTGCCAGCAGCCATACCCGTCTAGCGGGAGTGGTAGGCACGCAGTATTTT. Its translation: CASSHTRLAGVVGTQYF.

The chain recombines TRBV7-9 with TRBJ2-1, with a weak D call TRBD1 (5 bases). The germline CDR1 and CDR2 sequences are SEHNR and FQNEAQ (reference sequence). Trimming left V 1 base short and J 7 bases short, with 11 bases between. CDR3 length equals 14 residues. CDR3 DNA: TGTGCCAGCAGCTTAGGGGGCCCTAGGAATGAGCAGTTCTTC. The encoded protein is CASSLGGPRNEQFF.